Below are 20 T cell receptor beta chains sequenced from a single sample in a study of shared clonotypes between healthy human individuals. This table comes from immunoSEQ multiplex PCR, and its TCRdb copy is limited to in-frame clones, with some not included. Of about 2,500,000 clones in the sample, about 92% were seen once. The sequenced sample consisted of naive CD4+ T cells sorted from blood. Noted subset: CD45RA+ positively selected. The source is a man aged 18 to 29 in good health.

The V call is TRBV6-6, the J call TRBJ2-4; D might be TRBD1 (6 bases). The length of the CDR3 is 14 residues. Germline V gene lookup returns CDR1 MNHNY and CDR2 SVGAGI (reference sequence). V dropped 2 bases and J dropped 7 bases, with 12 bases sitting between them. CDR3 sequence: CASSYVQGSNIQYF. The DNA for the CDR3 is TGTGCCAGCAGTTACGTCCAGGGGAGCAACATTCAGTACTTC.

The chain employs TRBV5-8 and TRBJ1-2, with TRBD1 identical over 10 bases. Germline V CDR1 and CDR2: SGHTS, YDEGEE. Trimming at V came to 7 bases and at J to 0 bases, leaving 9 bases not matched to a gene. This CDR3 has 16 residues. Here the CDR3 DNA reads TGTGCCAGCTTGAGGGACAGGGGACAAGCTAACTATGGCTACACCTTC. Protein: CASLRDRGQANYGYTF. Full variable domain (missing parts from reference TRBV5-8 and TRBJ1-2): EAGVTQSPTHLIKTRGQQATLRCSPISGHTSVYWYQQALGLGLQFLLWYDEGEERNRGNFPPRFSGRQFPNYSSELNVNALELEDSALYLCASLRDRGQANYGYTFGSGTRLTVV.

With regard to this clone: The sample contains more than one DNA sequence encoding this CDR3. The genes are TRBV2 and TRBJ2-7; possible D gene TRBD1, 5 bases. Per germline, CDR1 SNHLY and CDR2 FYNNEI. V was clipped by 5 bases and J by 4 bases, with 9 bases between them. The CDR3 totals 12 residues. CDR3 bases: TGTGCCAGCAGTAAAGACAGTTACGAGCAGTACTTC. Its protein is CASSKDSYEQYF.

The chain combines TRBV6-6 with TRBJ1-2; 10 nucleotides align to TRBD1. V shed 8 bases and J 7 bases; nucleotides not matched to a gene: 7. The germline V gene has CDR1 MNHNY and CDR2 SVGAGI (reference sequence). The length of the CDR3 is 13 residues. For the CDR3, the DNA is TGTGCCAGCGCTGGGGGACAGGGGTTTGGCTACACCTTC. This sequence encodes CASAGGQGFGYTF.

Concerning this clone: This sample also contains other DNA sequences that code for the same CDR3. The chain has TRBV9 and TRBJ1-4; 9 bases align to TRBD1. CDR1 is SGDLS, CDR2 YYNGEE, per germline. This CDR3 comprises 15 residues. Trimming cost V 0 bases and J 5 bases; bases outside gene matches: 2. CDR3 residues: CASSVGDRANEKLFF. CDR3 nucleotide sequence: TGTGCCAGCAGCGTAGGGGACAGGGCCAATGAAAAACTGTTTTTT.

The chain carries TRBV5-1 and TRBJ1-3; possibly TRBD1 for D (6 bases). Per the germline V gene, CDR1 is SGHRS and CDR2 is YFSETQ. This CDR3 has 15 residues. V was shortened by 5 bases and J by 0 bases, with 12 bases between the two germline ends. This chain's CDR3 is CASRKDSYSGNTIYF. In DNA, the CDR3 is TGCGCCAGCAGAAAGGACAGCTACTCTGGAAACACCATATATTTT.

This rearrangement joins TRBV1 to TRBJ2-2; the table assigns TRBD2, which was not confirmed against the DNA. TRBV1 is designated a pseudogene. This CDR3 has 20 residues. The CDR3 spells CTSSHFPSGDGDTNTGELFF. The CDR3, as DNA: TGCACCAGCAGCCACTTCCCTAGCGGGGATGGCGATACGAACACCGGGGAGCTGTTTTTT.

This clone showed up just a few times. The chain carries TRBV11-1 and TRBJ1-6; D not certain. The CDR3 is 14 residues long. V gave up 1 base and J gave up 10 bases, with 11 bases separating them. Germline values: CDR1 SGHAT, CDR2 FQDESV (reference sequence). The DNA for the CDR3 is TGTGCCAGCAGCTTAGGGGGAAATGGATCACCCCTCCACTTT. Encoded protein: CASSLGGNGSPLHF.

As DNA, the CDR3 is TGCAGCGTTGGGCCGGGGGGGAGCTCCTACAATGAGCAGTTCTTC. It specifies CSVGPGGSSYNEQFF. V usage is TRBV29-1 and J usage is TRBJ2-1, with 8 bases lining up with TRBD2. After removal of 4 bases from V and 0 bases from J, the junction contained 5 bases not matched to a gene. From germline, CDR1 is SQVTM and CDR2 ANQGSEA. This CDR3 has 15 amino acids.

V usage is TRBV6-5 and J usage is TRBJ1-1; D is unclear. Trimming cost V 5 bases and J 6 bases, with 13 bases left between them. The germline V gene encodes CDR1 MNHEY and CDR2 SVGAGI. The CDR3 has 13 amino acids. Here the CDR3 reads CASSLRDRAEAFF. CDR3 coding DNA: TGTGCCAGCAGTCTGCGGGATCGGGCTGAAGCTTTCTTT.

V usage is TRBV29-1 and J usage is TRBJ2-5; TRBD1 agrees at 7 bases. J gave up 1 base and V 7 bases, and 9 bases lay outside the gene matches. The germline V gene has CDR1 SQVTM and CDR2 ANQGSEA. This CDR3 spans 14 amino acids. The CDR3 region is CSGVAGTAQETQYF. CDR3 nucleotides: TGCAGCGGCGTCGCCGGGACAGCCCAAGAGACCCAGTACTTC.

The CDR3 DNA follows: TGTGCCAGCGGGCTAGGACAGCCACCCTACGAGCAGTACTTC. Protein product: CASGLGQPPYEQYF. The rearrangement joins TRBV5-6 to TRBJ2-7; a possible D gene is TRBD1 (6 bases). This CDR3 has 14 residues. CDR1 and CDR2 from the germline V gene are SGHDT and YYEEEE. The V gene lost 7 bases and the J gene lost 2 bases, with 16 bases spanning the gap. The whole variable domain, remainder taken from reference TRBV5-6 and TRBJ2-7, is DAGVTQSPTHLIKTRGQQVTLRCSPKSGHDTVSWYQQALGQGPQFIFQYYEEEERQRGNFPDRFSGHQFPNYSSELNVNALLLGDSALYLCASGLGQPPYEQYFGPGTRLTVT.

The V gene is TRBV28, the J gene TRBJ1-2; D gene uncertain. From germline, CDR1 is MDHEN and CDR2 SYDVKM. This CDR3 has 14 amino acids. V was trimmed by 5 bases and J by 6 bases, leaving 16 bases between them. This chain's CDR3 is CASSTPGQRDGYTF. The CDR3 bases are TGTGCCAGCAGTACGCCGGGCCAGAGAGATGGCTACACCTTC.

This clone was seen a handful of times. The chain couples TRBV4-1 to TRBJ2-5, with 8 positions matching TRBD2. Germline V lookup: CDR1 MGHRA, CDR2 YSYEKL. This CDR3 contains 14 residues. With 5 bases clipped from V and 2 bases from J, the junction kept 4 bases outside the gene matches. The CDR3 coding sequence is TGCGCCAGCAGCGCCCCTAGCGGGCAAGAGACCCAGTACTTC. Translation: CASSAPSGQETQYF.

This chain links TRBV19 with TRBJ1-4; TRBD1 matches 8 bases. CDR1 and CDR2 from the germline V gene are LNHDA and SQIVND (reference sequence). The CDR3 loop spans 14 amino acids. V shed 4 bases and J 8 bases; nucleotides not matched to a gene: 6. The CDR3 DNA follows: TGTGCCAGTAGTACGCAGGGGGCAGGGGAAAAACTGTTTTTT. Its translation: CASSTQGAGEKLFF.

The genes are TRBV10-3 and TRBJ2-3; either TRBD1 or TRBD2 may fit D (5 bases each). The CDR3 runs 14 residues. Per germline, CDR1 ENHRY and CDR2 SYGVKD. Trimming cost V 6 bases and J 5 bases, with 15 bases left between them. CDR3 loop: CAIRADLGGDTQYF. CDR3 in DNA: TGTGCCATCAGAGCCGACCTTGGGGGAGATACGCAGTATTTT.

The V call is TRBV6-1, the J call TRBJ2-2; no reliable D call. Trimming removed 2 bases at V and 0 bases at J, with 4 bases between. The CDR3 contains 14 residues. CDR1 and CDR2 from the germline V gene are MNHNS and SASEGT. This CDR3 reads CASSEQPNTGELFF. CDR3 DNA: TGTGCCAGCAGTGAACAGCCGAACACCGGGGAGCTGTTTTTT.

The rearrangement links TRBV28 to TRBJ1-2, with D perhaps TRBD1 (5 bases). This CDR3 comprises 14 residues. Germline V CDR1 and CDR2: MDHEN, SYDVKM. Trimming took off 2 bases at V and 6 bases at J, with 13 bases between the two ends. The CDR3 region has the DNA TGTGCCAGCAGTTTAACGGTGGGACCTGATGGCTACACCTTC. Translating gives CASSLTVGPDGYTF.

This chain connects TRBV6-5 to TRBJ2-7; 9 bases are a match to TRBD2. From germline, CDR1 is MNHEY and CDR2 SVGAGI. Unmatched junction bases numbered 6, after V lost 0 bases and J lost 6 bases. The CDR3 runs to 15 residues. CDR3 sequence: CASSYSRLAGLEQYF. The CDR3 nucleotides are TGTGCCAGCAGTTACTCGCGCCTAGCGGGACTCGAGCAGTACTTC.

The gene calls are TRBV14 and TRBJ2-1, with 7 nucleotides matching TRBD2. The V and J ends lost 0 bases and 2 bases, in that order; junction bases with no gene match: 4. In germline, CDR1 is SGHDN, CDR2 FVKESK. The CDR3 is 16 amino acids. The CDR3 reads CASSQDPGGTYNEQFF. The CDR3 DNA sequence: TGTGCCAGCAGCCAAGATCCCGGGGGGACCTACAATGAGCAGTTCTTC.